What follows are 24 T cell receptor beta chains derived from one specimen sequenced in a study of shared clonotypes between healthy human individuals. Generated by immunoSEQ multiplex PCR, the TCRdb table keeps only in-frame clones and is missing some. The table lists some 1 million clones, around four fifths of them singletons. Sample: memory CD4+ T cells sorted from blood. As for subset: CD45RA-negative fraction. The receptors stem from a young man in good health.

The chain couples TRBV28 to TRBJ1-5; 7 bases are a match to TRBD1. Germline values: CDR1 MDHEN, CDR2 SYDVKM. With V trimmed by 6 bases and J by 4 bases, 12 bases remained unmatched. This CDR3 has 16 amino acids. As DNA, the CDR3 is TGTGCCAGCAGCACCTCCGGGCCAGGGGGAAATCAGCCCCAGCATTTT. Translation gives CASSTSGPGGNQPQHF.

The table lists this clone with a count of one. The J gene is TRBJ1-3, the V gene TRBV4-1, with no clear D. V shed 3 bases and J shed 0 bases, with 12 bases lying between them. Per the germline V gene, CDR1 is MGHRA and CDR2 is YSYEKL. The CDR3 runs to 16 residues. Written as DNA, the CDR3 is TGCGCCAGCAGCCAGTTAGCCAGCGTCTCTGGAAACACCATATATTTT. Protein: CASSQLASVSGNTIYF.

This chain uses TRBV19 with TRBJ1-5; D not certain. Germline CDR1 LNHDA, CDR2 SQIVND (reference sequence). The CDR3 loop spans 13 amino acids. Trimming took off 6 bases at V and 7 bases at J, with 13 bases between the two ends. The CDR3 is CASRNMGKQPQHF. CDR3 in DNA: TGTGCCAGTAGAAACATGGGGAAACAGCCCCAGCATTTT.

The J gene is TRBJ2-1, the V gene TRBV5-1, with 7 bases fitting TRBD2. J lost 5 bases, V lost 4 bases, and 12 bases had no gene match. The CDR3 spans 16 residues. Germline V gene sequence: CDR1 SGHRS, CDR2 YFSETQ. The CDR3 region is CASSPTVGGGNNEQFF. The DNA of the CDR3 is TGCGCCAGCAGCCCCACCGTTGGCGGGGGTAACAATGAGCAGTTCTTC.

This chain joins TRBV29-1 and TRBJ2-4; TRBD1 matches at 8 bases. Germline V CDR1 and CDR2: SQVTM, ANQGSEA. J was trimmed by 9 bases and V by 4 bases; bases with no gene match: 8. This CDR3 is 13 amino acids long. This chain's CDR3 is CSVGEGQGSIQYF. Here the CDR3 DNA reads TGCAGCGTTGGGGAAGGACAGGGAAGCATTCAGTACTTC.

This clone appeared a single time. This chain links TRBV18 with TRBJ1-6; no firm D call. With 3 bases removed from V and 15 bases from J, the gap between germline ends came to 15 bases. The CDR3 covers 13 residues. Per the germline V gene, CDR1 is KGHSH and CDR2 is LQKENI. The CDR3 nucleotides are TGTGCCAGCTCACCCAGTCTAGGGATATTCCTCCACTTT. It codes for CASSPSLGIFLHF. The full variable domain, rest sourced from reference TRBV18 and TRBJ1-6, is NAGVMQNPRHLVRRRGQEARLRCSPMKGHSHVYWYRQLPEEGLKFMVYLQKENIIDESGMPKERFSAEFPKEGPSILRIQQVVRGDSAAYFCASSPSLGIFLHFGNGTRLTVT.

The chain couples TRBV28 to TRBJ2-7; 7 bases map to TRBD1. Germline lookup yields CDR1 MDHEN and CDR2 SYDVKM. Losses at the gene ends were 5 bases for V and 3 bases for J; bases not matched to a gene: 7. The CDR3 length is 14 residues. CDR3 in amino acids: CASSPIRDSYEQYF. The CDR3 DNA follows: TGTGCCAGCAGTCCGATCCGGGACAGCTACGAGCAGTACTTC.

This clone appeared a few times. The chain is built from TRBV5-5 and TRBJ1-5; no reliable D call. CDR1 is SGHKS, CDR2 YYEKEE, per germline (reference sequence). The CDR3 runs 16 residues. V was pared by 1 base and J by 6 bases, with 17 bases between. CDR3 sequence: CASSLLPPGAVQPQHF. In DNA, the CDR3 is TGTGCCAGCAGCTTGCTGCCCCCAGGAGCAGTTCAGCCCCAGCATTTT.

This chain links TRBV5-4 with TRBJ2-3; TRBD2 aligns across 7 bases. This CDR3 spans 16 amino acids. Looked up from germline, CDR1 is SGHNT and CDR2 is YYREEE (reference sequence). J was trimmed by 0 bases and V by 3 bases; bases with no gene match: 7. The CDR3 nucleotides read TGTGCCAGCAGCTCGGGGGGACTACCGAGCACAGATACGCAGTATTTT. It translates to CASSSGGLPSTDTQYF.

CDR3 nucleotides: TGTGCCTGGGGGGGGAATGGCAATCAGCCCCAGCATTTT. This gives the protein CAWGGNGNQPQHF. The gene calls are TRBV30 and TRBJ1-5, with D tentatively TRBD1 (5 bases). From germline, CDR1 is GTSNPN and CDR2 SVGIG (reference sequence). The CDR3 spans 13 residues. The V gene lost 5 bases and the J gene lost 2 bases, with 10 bases spanning the gap.

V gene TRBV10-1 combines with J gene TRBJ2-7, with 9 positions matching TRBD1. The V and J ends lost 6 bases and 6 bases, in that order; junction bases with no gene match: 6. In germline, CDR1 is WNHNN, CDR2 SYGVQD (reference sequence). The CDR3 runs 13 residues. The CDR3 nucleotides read TGCGCCAGCAGCGGCACAGGGGGCCTCGAGCAGTACTTC. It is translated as CASSGTGGLEQYF.

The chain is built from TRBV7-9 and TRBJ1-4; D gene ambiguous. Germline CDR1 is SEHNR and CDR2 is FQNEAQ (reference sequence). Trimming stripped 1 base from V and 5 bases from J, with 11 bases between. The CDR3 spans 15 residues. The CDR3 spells CASSLGAASNEKLFF. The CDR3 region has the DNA TGTGCCAGCAGCTTAGGGGCAGCTTCGAATGAAAAACTGTTTTTT.

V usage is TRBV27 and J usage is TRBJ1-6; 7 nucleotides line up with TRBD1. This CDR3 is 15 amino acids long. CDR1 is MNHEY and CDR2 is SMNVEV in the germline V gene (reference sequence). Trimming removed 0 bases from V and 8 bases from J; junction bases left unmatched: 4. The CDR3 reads CASSLSDRVDSPLHF. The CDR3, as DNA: TGTGCCAGCAGTTTATCCGACAGGGTTGATTCACCCCTCCACTTT.

Here the CDR3 reads CASSAQGLANEKLFF. Here the CDR3 DNA reads TGTGCCAGCAGCGCTCAGGGGTTAGCTAATGAAAAACTGTTTTTT. V gene TRBV9 combines with J gene TRBJ1-4; possibly TRBD1 for D (6 bases). V dropped 3 bases and J dropped 3 bases, with 12 bases sitting between them. The CDR3 runs to 15 residues. Germline V CDR1 and CDR2: SGDLS, YYNGEE.

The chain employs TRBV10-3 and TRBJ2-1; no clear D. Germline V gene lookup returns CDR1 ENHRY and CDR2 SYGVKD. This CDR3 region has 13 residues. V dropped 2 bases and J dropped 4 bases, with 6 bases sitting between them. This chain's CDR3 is CAISEIGYNEQFF. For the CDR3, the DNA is TGTGCCATCAGTGAGATTGGGTACAATGAGCAGTTCTTC.

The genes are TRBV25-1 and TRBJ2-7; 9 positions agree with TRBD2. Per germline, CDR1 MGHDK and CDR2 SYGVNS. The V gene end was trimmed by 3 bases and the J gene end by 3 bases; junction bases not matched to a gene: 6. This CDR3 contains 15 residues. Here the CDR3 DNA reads TGTGCCAGCAGTGAGAGCAGCGGGGGGTTCTACGAGCAGTACTTC. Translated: CASSESSGGFYEQYF.

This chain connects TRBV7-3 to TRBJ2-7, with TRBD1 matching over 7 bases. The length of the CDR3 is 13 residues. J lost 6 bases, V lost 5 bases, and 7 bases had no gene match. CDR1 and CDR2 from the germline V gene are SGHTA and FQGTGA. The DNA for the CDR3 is TGTGCCAGCAGCCCCCAGACAGGGACCGAGCAGTACTTC. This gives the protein CASSPQTGTEQYF.

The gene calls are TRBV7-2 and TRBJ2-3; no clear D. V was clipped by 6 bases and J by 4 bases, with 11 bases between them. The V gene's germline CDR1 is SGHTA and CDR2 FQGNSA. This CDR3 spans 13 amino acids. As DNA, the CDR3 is TGTGCCAGCAGTCCTTTTAGTCCAGATACGCAGTATTTT. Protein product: CASSPFSPDTQYF.

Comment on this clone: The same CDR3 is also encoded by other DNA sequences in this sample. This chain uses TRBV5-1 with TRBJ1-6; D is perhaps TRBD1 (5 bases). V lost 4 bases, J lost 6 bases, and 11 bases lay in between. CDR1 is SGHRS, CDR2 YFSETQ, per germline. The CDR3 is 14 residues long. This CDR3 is CASSPQGVNSPLHF. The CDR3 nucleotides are TGCGCCAGCAGCCCTCAGGGAGTTAATTCACCCCTCCACTTT.

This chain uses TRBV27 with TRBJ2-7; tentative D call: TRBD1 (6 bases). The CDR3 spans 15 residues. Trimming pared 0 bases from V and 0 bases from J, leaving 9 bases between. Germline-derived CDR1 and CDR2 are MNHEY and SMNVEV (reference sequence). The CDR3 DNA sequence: TGTGCCAGCAGTTTATCGACAGGAAGCTCCTACGAGCAGTACTTC. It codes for CASSLSTGSSYEQYF.

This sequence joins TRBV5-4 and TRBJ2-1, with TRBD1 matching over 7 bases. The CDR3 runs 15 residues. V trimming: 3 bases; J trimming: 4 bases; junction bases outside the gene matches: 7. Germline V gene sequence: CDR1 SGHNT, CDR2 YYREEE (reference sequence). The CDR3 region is CASSSGTALYNEQFF. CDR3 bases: TGTGCCAGCAGCTCCGGGACAGCGCTGTACAATGAGCAGTTCTTC.

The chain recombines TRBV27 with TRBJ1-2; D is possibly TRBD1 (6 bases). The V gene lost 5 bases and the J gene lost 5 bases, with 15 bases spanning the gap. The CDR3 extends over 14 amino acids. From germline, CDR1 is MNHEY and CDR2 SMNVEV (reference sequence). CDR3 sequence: CASSPAQGWYGYTF. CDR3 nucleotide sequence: TGTGCCAGCAGTCCAGCCCAGGGGTGGTATGGCTACACCTTC.

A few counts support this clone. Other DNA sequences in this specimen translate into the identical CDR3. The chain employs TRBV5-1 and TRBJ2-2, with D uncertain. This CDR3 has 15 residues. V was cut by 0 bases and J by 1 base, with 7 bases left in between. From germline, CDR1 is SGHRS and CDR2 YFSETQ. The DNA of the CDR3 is TGCGCCAGCAGCTTGGGGAGTCAGAACACCGGGGAGCTGTTTTTT. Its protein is CASSLGSQNTGELFF.

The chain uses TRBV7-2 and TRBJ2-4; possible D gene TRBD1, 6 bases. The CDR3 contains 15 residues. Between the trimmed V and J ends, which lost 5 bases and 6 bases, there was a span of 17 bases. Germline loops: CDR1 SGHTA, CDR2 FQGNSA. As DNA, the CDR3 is TGTGCCAGCAGCCCCAGGGGCCAGGGCGGAAACATTCAGTACTTC. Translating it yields CASSPRGQGGNIQYF.